The 13 T cell receptor beta chains reported below all come from one sample, sequenced in a study of monozygotic twins with inflammatory bowel disease. TCRdb re-called the 5' RACE reads and gives one entry per CDR3 protein, without DNA. This sample's table has approximately 330,000 distinct CDR3 sequences. Material: blood. Receptors originate from a human donor with ulcerative colitis or Crohn's disease, or a healthy co-twin of an affected twin (not recorded which).

The V and J genes are TRBV5-1 and TRBJ1-1; lacking DNA, the TRBD1 call made by TCRdb goes unchecked. The CDR3 runs to 14 residues. Germline lookup yields CDR1 SGHRS and CDR2 YFSETQ. The chain's CDR3 is CASSWGTANTEAFF.

The chain's CDR3 is CASSFGTGRSNEQYF. The rearrangement uses TRBV27 and TRBJ2-7; TCRdb names TRBD1, which stays unverified in the absence of DNA. CDR1 is MNHEY and CDR2 is SMNVEV in the germline V gene (reference sequence). CDR3 length equals 15 residues.

V and J are TRBV20-1 and TRBJ2-1. CDR3 length equals 12 residues. The germline gives CDR1 DFQATT, CDR2 SNEGSKA (reference sequence). The CDR3 here is CSAPRRSNEQFF.

V usage is TRBV30 and J usage is TRBJ2-7; TCRdb's D gene call, TRBD2, goes unchecked for lack of DNA. From germline, CDR1 is GTSNPN and CDR2 SVGIG (reference sequence). The CDR3 totals 13 residues. The CDR3 region is CAWSVEARYEQYF.

The chain is built from TRBV11-3 and TRBJ2-5; no DNA is available, so the TRBD1 call from TCRdb remains unchecked. Looked up from germline, CDR1 is SGHNT and CDR2 is YENEEA. The CDR3 spans 17 residues. CDR3 sequence: CASSRGGWYRGLETQYF.

The V gene is TRBV7-2, the J gene TRBJ2-1; TCRdb lists TRBD1, though no DNA is available to test this call. The CDR3 is made up of 15 amino acids. The germline V gene encodes CDR1 SGHTA and CDR2 FQGNSA. This chain's CDR3 is CASSRQQGWYNEQFF.

The genes are TRBV4-1 and TRBJ2-1; without DNA, the TCRdb call of TRBD2 cannot be checked. The CDR3 consists of 16 residues. Germline V CDR1 and CDR2: MGHRA, YSYEKL. The CDR3 spells CASSQGREGRTGEQFF.

V gene TRBV6-2 or TRBV6-3 combines with J gene TRBJ2-2; TCRdb gives TRBD2 as the D gene, but with no DNA this cannot be confirmed. Germline values: CDR1 MNHEY, CDR2 SVGEGT. The CDR3 totals 16 residues. The CDR3 sequence is CASSPSGTPNTGELFF.

V usage is TRBV7-9 and J usage is TRBJ2-5. The CDR3 spans 14 residues. Germline V gene sequence: CDR1 SEHNR, CDR2 FQNEAQ (reference sequence). CDR3 amino acids: CASSAVSAWETQYF.

The V gene is TRBV6-2 or TRBV6-3, the J gene TRBJ2-7; without DNA, the TCRdb call of TRBD1 cannot be checked. Germline loops: CDR1 MNHEY, CDR2 SVGEGT. The CDR3 length is 14 residues. CDR3 amino acids: CASTGQPSSYEQYF.

The chain carries TRBV10-2 and TRBJ2-2; TCRdb's assignment of TRBD1 cannot be checked, as there is no DNA. This CDR3 has 14 residues. Germline V CDR1 and CDR2: WSHSY, SAAADI. The CDR3 loop reads CASERQGAVGELFF.

The chain has TRBV20-1 and TRBJ2-3; the TCRdb D gene call, TRBD1, has no DNA to confirm it. The length of the CDR3 is 12 residues. Germline assignment: CDR1 DFQATT and CDR2 SNEGSKA (reference sequence). The CDR3 region is CSAREGADTQYF.

The rearrangement links TRBV12-3 or TRBV12-4 to TRBJ1-2; TCRdb reports TRBD1, a call that lacks DNA to check it against. CDR3 size: 14 residues. The CDR3 spells CASKLEAGAYGYTF.